Listed below are T cell receptor beta chains from one sample, sequenced in a study of regulatory T cells. Profiling relied on immunoSEQ multiplex PCR, and the TCRdb table lists in-frame clones only, not all of them. Among approximately 37,000 clones listed, approximately 91% were seen once. The sample consisted of conventional CD4+ T cells sorted from blood. Every receptor here comes from a young adult with CD3G deficiency. Each CDR3 is given with its conserved first and last residue. The D gene is left open where the match is weak. Some rows have no size entry. The others give once, few or many, or a class for an expanded clone.

v_call	d_call	j_call	cdr3_length	clone_size	cdr3_nt	cdr3_aa
TRBV5-8	.	TRBJ1-1	18	.	TGTGCCAGCAGCTTAGTGGTACTACCCTGTTTGATGAACACTGAAGCTTTCTTT	CASSLVVLPCLMNTEAFF
TRBV30	.	TRBJ2-3	15	.	TGTGCCTGGAGTGTAGGAGGGGCAGAACGAGATACGCAGTATTTT	CAWSVGGAERDTQYF
TRBV28	TRBD2	TRBJ2-7	16	.	TGTGCCAGCAGTTCCTCGACTAGCGGGAGATTGTACGAGCAGTACTTC	CASSSSTSGRLYEQYF
TRBV4-1	TRBD1	TRBJ1-2	15	.	TGCGCCAGCAGCCAGGCAGGGGGCGCGGGGTATGGCTACACCTTC	CASSQAGGAGYGYTF
TRBV14	.	TRBJ2-1	14	.	TGTGCCAGCAGCGGAGGGGTCTCCTACAATGAGCAGTTCTTC	CASSGGVSYNEQFF
TRBV5-1	.	TRBJ2-2	12	.	TGCGCCAGCAGCCCGCTAACCGGGGAGCTGTTTTTT	CASSPLTGELFF
TRBV10-3	.	TRBJ2-7	12	.	TGTGCCATCAGTGAGTTCGGGGTGGAGCAGTACTTC	CAISEFGVEQYF
TRBV5-1	.	TRBJ1-1	13	.	TGCGCCAGCAGCACAATGATGGGCACTGAAGCTTTCTTT	CASSTMMGTEAFF
TRBV7-8	.	TRBJ2-3	16	.	TGTGCCAGCAGCCCGACAGGAGTCCTTAGCACAGATACGCAGTATTTT	CASSPTGVLSTDTQYF
TRBV6-1	TRBD2	TRBJ2-7	13	.	TGTGCCAGCCGGCCTAGCGGGAGCTACGAGCAGTACTTC	CASRPSGSYEQYF
TRBV7-9	.	TRBJ2-5	14	.	TGTGCCAGCAGCTTCGGGCAGTTGGGGGAGACCCAGTACTTC	CASSFGQLGETQYF
TRBV27	.	TRBJ2-7	13	.	TGTGCCAGCAGCCGTAGTCCCACCGAGAGGCAGTACTTC	CASSRSPTERQYF
TRBV5-1	.	TRBJ1-2	15	.	TGCGCCAGCAGCTTGAATCCGGATCCCGGGCATGGCTACACCTTC	CASSLNPDPGHGYTF
TRBV28	.	TRBJ1-1	14	.	TGTGCCAGCAGGGCAGGAAGGGTGAACACTGAAGCTTTCTTT	CASRAGRVNTEAFF
TRBV10-3	.	TRBJ1-2	11	.	TGTGCCATCAGTGATGGGTATGGCTACACCTTC	CAISDGYGYTF
TRBV5-1	.	TRBJ2-3	14	.	TGCGCCAGCAGCTTGGCAGGGGGGCCCGATACGCAGTATTTT	CASSLAGGPDTQYF
TRBV28	.	TRBJ1-2	14	.	TGTGCCAGCAGTGGCACGGCCCCGCGGTATGGCTACACCTTC	CASSGTAPRYGYTF
TRBV7-9	TRBD2	TRBJ2-3	17	.	TGTGCCAGCAGCCGGACTAGCGGGGGGCAATCCACAGATACGCAGTATTTT	CASSRTSGGQSTDTQYF
TRBV18	.	TRBJ2-2	14	.	TGTGCCAGCTCACCACAGAGCGTCACCGGGGAGCTGTTTTTT	CASSPQSVTGELFF
TRBV7-2	.	TRBJ2-1	14	.	TGTGCCAGCAGCTTAACCTTCCGGGCCAGTGAGCAGTTCTTC	CASSLTFRASEQFF
TRBV28	TRBD2	TRBJ2-3	15	.	TGTGCCAGCAGTCGGGGGGGTCTAGTTGGAGATACGCAGTATTTT	CASSRGGLVGDTQYF
TRBV19	.	TRBJ1-1	13	.	TGTGCCAGTAGTATTCCGGGATACACTGAAGCTTTCTTT	CASSIPGYTEAFF
TRBV20-1	.	TRBJ2-5	11	few	TGCAGTGCTAGAGATATCCAGACCCAGTACTTC	CSARDIQTQYF
TRBV7-9	.	TRBJ2-2	16	.	TGTGCCAGCAGCTTAGGGTCCAGACTTAACACCGGGGAGCTGTTTTTT	CASSLGSRLNTGELFF
TRBV7-8	.	TRBJ2-7	14	.	TGTGCCAGCAGCTCGACAGGTCTTGGGTACGAGCAGTACTTC	CASSSTGLGYEQYF
TRBV27	.	TRBJ1-2	15	.	TGTGCCAGCAGTCGCATGGGACGGACTAACGGTGGCTACACCTTC	CASSRMGRTNGGYTF
TRBV28	.	TRBJ2-7	16	.	TGTGCCAGCAGTTTTTCTTCGGGAACAGGGTTATACGAGCAGTACTTC	CASSFSSGTGLYEQYF
TRBV7-9	TRBD1	TRBJ2-3	18	.	TGTGCCAGCAGCTTAGACCGACAGGGGGCGTCATACACAGATACGCAGTATTTT	CASSLDRQGASYTDTQYF
TRBV28	.	TRBJ1-2	15	.	TGTGCCAGCAGTTTTTATCGACGGCAGCCCTATGGCTACACCTTC	CASSFYRRQPYGYTF
TRBV6-6	TRBD1	TRBJ1-2	15	.	TGTGCCAGCAGTTACTCGCCTGGACAGGGCTATGGCTACACCTTC	CASSYSPGQGYGYTF
TRBV6-6	TRBD1	TRBJ1-6	15	.	TGTGCCAGCAGTTACACACAGGGGGCGGAATCACCCCTCCACTTT	CASSYTQGAESPLHF
TRBV28	.	TRBJ2-7	13	.	TGTGCCAGCAGTCGGACAGAAACCTACGAGCAGTACTTC	CASSRTETYEQYF
TRBV11-2	TRBD2	TRBJ2-1	18	few	TGTGCCAGCAGCTTATCCGACAATCCGGGGGGGCCCTACAATGAGCAGTTCTTC	CASSLSDNPGGPYNEQFF
TRBV6-1	.	TRBJ1-5	13	.	TGTGCCAGCAGACGGGACCGGTTTCAGCCCCAGCATTTT	CASRRDRFQPQHF
TRBV21-1	.	TRBJ1-6	11	few	TGTGCCAGCAGTGTGGGTTCACCCCTCCACTTT	CASSVGSPLHF
TRBV10-3	.	TRBJ2-7	12	.	TGTGCCGTCGGACTCACGGCGGGAGAGCAGTACTTC	CAVGLTAGEQYF
TRBV28	TRBD1	TRBJ1-2	13	.	TGTGCCAGCAGTACTCGGGACAGGGTGTATTACACCTTC	CASSTRDRVYYTF
TRBV28	.	TRBJ2-7	16	.	TGTGCCAGCAGTTCCTCGGACCTCTCAATAAAGAACGAGCAGTACTTC	CASSSSDLSIKNEQYF
TRBV5-1	.	TRBJ2-1	14	.	TGCGCCAGCAGCTTGGGCTATGGTAGCAATGAGCAGTTCTTC	CASSLGYGSNEQFF
TRBV5-1	.	TRBJ2-7	14	.	TGCGCCAGCAGCTTAGGAGCAGGGAACTACGAGCAGTACTTC	CASSLGAGNYEQYF
TRBV10-3	.	TRBJ2-1	13	few	TGTGCCACCCGACCCAGTCTGGGCAATGAGCAGTTCTTC	CATRPSLGNEQFF
TRBV19	TRBD2	TRBJ2-7	15	.	TGTGCCAGTAGTTCGGGACTAGCGGGGGCCTACGAGCAGTACTTC	CASSSGLAGAYEQYF